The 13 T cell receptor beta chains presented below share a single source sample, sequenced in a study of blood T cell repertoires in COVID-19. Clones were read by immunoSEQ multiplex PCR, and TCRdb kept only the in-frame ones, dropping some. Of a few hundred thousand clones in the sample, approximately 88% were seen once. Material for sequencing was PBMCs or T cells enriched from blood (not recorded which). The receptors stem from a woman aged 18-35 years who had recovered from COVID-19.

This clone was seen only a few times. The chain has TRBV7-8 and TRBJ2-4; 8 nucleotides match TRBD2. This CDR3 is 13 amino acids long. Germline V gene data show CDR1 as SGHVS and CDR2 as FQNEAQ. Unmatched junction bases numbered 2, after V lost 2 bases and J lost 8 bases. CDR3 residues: CASSLQREHIQYF. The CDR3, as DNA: TGTGCCAGCAGCTTACAGCGGGAGCACATTCAGTACTTC.

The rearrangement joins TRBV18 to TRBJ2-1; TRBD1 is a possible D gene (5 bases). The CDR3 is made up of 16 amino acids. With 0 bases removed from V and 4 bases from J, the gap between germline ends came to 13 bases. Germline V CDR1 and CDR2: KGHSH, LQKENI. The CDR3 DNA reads TGTGCCAGCTCACCACCTGGTGGGGCAGCTTACAATGAGCAGTTCTTC. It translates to CASSPPGGAAYNEQFF.

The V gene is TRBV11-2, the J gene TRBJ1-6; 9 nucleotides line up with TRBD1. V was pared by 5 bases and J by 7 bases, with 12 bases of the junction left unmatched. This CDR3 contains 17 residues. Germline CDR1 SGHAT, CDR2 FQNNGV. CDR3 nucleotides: TGTGCCAGCAGCCCGACCGGGACAGGGAGTGAAAATTCACCCCTCCACTTT. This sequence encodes CASSPTGTGSENSPLHF.

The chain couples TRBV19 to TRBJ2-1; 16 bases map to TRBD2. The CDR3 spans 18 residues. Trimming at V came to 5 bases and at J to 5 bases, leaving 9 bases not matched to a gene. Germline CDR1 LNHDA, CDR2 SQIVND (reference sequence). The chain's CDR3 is CASSPHGTSGGADNEQFF. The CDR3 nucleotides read TGTGCCAGTAGTCCACATGGGACTAGCGGGGGGGCAGACAATGAGCAGTTCTTC.

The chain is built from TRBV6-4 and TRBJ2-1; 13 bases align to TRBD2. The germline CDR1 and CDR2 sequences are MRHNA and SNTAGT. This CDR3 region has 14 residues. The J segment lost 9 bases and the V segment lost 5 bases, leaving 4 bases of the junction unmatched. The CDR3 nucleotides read TGTGCCAGCAGTACTAGCGGGGGGGCGGTTGAGCAGTTCTTC. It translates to CASSTSGGAVEQFF.

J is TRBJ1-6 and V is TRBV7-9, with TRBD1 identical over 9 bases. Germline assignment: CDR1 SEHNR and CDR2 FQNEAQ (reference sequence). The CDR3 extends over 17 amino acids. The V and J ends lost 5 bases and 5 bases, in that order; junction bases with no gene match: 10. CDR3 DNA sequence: TGTGCCAGCAGCCCGTTGGACAGGGGCGTAAATAATTCACCCCTCCACTTT. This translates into CASSPLDRGVNNSPLHF.

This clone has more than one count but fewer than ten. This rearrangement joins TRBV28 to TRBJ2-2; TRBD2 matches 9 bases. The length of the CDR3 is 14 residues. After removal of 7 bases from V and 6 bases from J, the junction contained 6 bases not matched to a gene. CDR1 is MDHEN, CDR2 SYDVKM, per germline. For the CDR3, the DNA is TGTGCCAGCACTACAGGACTAGCGTCCGGGGAGCTGTTTTTT. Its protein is CASTTGLASGELFF.

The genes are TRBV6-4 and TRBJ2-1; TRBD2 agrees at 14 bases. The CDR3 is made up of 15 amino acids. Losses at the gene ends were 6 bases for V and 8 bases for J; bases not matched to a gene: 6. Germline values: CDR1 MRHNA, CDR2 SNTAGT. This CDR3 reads CASSGLAGGMYEQFF. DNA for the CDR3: TGTGCCAGCAGCGGACTAGCGGGAGGAATGTATGAGCAGTTCTTC.

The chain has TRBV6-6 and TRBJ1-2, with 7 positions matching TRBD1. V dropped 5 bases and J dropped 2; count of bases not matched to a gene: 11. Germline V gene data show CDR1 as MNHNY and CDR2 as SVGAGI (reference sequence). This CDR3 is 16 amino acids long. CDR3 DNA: TGTGCCAGCAGTCCCCAGGGGGGACTTACAAACTATGGCTACACCTTC. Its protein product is CASSPQGGLTNYGYTF.

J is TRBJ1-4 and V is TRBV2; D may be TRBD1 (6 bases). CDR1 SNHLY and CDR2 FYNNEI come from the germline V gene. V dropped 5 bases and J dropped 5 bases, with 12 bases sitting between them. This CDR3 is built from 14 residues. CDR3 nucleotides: TGTGCCAGCAGTCTGGACAGAGAAAATGAAAAACTGTTTTTT. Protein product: CASSLDRENEKLFF.

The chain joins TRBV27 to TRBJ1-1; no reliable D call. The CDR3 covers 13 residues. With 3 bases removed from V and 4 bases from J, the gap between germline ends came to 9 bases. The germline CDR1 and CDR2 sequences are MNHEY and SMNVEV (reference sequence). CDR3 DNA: TGTGCCAGCAGTTTTAGCCCGGTCACTGAAGCTTTCTTT. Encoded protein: CASSFSPVTEAFF.

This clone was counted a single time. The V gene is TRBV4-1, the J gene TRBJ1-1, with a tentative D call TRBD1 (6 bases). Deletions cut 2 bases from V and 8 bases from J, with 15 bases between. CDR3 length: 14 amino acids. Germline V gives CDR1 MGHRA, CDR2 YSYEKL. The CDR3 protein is CASSQRTGGGEAFF. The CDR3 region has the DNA TGCGCCAGCAGCCAACGCACGGGAGGGGGGGAAGCTTTCTTT.

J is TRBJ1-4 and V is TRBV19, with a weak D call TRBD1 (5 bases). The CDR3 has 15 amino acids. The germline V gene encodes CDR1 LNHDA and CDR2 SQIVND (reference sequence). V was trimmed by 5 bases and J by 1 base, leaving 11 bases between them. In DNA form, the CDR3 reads TGTGCCAGTAGTGTCGGACACGTAACTAATGAAAAACTGTTTTTT. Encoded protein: CASSVGHVTNEKLFF.